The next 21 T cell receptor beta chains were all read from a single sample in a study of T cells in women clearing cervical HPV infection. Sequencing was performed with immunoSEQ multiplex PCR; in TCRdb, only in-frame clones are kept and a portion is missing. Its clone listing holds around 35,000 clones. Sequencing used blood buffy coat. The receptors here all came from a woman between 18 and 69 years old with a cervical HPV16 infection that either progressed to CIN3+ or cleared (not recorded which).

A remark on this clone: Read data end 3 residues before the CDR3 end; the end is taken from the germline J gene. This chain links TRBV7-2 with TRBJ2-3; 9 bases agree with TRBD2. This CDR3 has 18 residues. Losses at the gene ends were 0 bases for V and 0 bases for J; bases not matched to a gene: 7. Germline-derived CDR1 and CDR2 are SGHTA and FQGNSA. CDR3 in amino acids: CASSLAPLAGSSTDTQYF. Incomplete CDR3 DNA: TGTGCCAGCAGCTTAGCCCCGCTAGCGGGGTCTAGCACAGATACG.

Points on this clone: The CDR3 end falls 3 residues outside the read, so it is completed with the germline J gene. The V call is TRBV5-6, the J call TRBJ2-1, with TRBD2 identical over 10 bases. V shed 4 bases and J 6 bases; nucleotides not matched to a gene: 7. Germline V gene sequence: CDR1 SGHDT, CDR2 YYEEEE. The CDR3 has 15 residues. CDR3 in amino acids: CASSEAGGPLNEQFF. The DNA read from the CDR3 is TGTGCCAGCAGCGAAGCGGGAGGGCCCCTCAATGAG.

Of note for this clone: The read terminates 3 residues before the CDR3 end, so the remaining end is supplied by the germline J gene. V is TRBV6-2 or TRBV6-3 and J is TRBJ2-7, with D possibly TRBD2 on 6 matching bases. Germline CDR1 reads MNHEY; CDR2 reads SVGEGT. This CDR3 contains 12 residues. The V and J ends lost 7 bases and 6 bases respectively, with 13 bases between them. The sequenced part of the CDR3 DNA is TGTGCCAGCAATCGCCCGACTAGCGAG. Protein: CASNRPTSE. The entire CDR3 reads CASNRPTSEQYF.

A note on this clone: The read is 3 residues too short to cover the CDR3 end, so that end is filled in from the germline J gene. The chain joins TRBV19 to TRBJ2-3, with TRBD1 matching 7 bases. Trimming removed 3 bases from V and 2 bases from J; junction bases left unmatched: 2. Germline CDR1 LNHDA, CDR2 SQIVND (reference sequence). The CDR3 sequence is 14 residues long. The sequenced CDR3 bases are TGTGCCAGTAGTATGGGACAGTCCACAGATACG. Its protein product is CASSMGQSTDT. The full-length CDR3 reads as CASSMGQSTDTQYF.

The CDR3 spells CASSVPGGDNNDYTF. The CDR3 bases that were read are TGTGCCAGCAGTGTGCCAGGGGGCGACAATAATGAC. J is TRBJ1-2 and V is TRBV2; TRBD1 aligns across 8 bases. The read terminates 3 residues ahead of where the CDR3 ends, so the germline J gene completes it. Germline V gene sequence: CDR1 SNHLY, CDR2 FYNNEI. The CDR3 consists of 15 residues.

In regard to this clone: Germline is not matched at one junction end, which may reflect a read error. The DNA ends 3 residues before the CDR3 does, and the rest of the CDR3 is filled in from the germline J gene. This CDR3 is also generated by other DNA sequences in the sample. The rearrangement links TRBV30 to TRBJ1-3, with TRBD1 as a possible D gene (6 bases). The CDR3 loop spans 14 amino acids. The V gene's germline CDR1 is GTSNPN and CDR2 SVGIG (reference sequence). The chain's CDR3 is CAGGAGASGNTIYF. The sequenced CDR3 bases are TGTGCCGGGGGCGCAGGAGCCTCTGGAAACACG. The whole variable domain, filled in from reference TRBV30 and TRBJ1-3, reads SQTIHQWPATLVQPVGSPLSLECTVEGTSNPNLYWYRQAAGRGLQLLFYSVGIGQISSEVPQNLSASRPQDRQFILSSKKLLLSDSGFYLCAGGAGASGNTIYFGEGSWLTVV.

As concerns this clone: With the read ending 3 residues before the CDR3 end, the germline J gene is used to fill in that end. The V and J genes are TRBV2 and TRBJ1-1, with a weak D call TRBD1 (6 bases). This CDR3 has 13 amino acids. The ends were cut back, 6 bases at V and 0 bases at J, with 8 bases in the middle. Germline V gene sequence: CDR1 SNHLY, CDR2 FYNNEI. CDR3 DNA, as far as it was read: TGTGCCAGCAGAGGGACACTGAACACTGAA. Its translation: CASRGTLNTE. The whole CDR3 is CASRGTLNTEAFF.

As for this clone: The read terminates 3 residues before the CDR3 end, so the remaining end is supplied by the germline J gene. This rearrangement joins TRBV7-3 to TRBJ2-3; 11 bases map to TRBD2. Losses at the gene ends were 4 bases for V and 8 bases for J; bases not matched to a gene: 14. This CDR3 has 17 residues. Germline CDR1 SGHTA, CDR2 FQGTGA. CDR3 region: CASSSAPLAGGGSTQYF. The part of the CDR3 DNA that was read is TGTGCCAGCAGCTCGGCTCCGCTAGCGGGGGGAGGGAGTACG.

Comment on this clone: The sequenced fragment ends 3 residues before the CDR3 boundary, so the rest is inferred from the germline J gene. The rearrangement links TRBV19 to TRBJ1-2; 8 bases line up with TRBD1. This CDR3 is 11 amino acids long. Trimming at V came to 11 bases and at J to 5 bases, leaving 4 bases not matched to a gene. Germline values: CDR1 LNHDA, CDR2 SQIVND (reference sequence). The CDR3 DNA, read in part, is TGTGCCGCAACAGGGGGGTATGGC. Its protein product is CAATGGYG. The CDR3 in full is CAATGGYGYTF.

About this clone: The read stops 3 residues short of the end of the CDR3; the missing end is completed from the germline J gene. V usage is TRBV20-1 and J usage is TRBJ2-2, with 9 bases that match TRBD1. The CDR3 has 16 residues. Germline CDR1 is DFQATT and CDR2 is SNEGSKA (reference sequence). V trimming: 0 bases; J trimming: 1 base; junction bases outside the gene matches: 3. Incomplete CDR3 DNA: TGCAGTGCTAGAGATGAGGGACAGGGGAACACCGGGGAG. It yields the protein CSARDEGQGNTGE. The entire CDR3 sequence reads CSARDEGQGNTGELFF.

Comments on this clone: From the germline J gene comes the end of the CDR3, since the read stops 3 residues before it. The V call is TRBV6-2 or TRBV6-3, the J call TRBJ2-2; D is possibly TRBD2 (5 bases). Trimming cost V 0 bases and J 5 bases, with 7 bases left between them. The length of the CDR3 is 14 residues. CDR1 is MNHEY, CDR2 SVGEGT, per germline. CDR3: CASSYSGLTGELFF. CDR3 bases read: TGTGCCAGCAGTTACTCCGGACTTACCGGGGAG.

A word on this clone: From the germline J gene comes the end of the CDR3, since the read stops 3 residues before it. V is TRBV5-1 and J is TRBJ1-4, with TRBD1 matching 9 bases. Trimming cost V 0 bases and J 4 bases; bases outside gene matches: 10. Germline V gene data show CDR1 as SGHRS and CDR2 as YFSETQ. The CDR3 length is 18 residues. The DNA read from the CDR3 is TGCGCCAGCAGCTTGGAATCTCCCGGGACAGGGTATAATGAAAAA. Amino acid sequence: CASSLESPGTGYNEK. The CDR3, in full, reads CASSLESPGTGYNEKLFF.

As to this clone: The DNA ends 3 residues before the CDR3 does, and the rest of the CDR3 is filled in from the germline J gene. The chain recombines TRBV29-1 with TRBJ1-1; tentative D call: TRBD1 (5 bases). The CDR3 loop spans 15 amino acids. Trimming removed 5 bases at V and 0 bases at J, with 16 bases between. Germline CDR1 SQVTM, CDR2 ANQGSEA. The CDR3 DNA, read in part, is TGCAGCGTTTCCCGGCAGGGTTACATGAACACTGAA. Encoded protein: CSVSRQGYMNTE. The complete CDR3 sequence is CSVSRQGYMNTEAFF.

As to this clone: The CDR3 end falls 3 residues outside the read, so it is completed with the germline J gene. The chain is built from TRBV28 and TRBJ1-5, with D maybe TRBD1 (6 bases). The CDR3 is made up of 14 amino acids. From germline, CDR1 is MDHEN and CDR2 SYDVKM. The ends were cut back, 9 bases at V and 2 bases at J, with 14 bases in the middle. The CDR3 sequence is CASSGHDGNQPQHF. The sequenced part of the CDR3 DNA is TGTGCCAGTTCGGGACACGATGGCAATCAGCCC.

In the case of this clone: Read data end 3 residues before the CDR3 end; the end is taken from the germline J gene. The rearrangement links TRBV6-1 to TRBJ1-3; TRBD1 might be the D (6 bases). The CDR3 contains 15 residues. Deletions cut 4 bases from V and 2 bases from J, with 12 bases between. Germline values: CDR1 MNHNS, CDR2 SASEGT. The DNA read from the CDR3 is TGTGCCAGCAGTGGGTGGGGGGGCACTGGAAACACC. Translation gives CASSGWGGTGNT. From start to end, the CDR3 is CASSGWGGTGNTIYF.

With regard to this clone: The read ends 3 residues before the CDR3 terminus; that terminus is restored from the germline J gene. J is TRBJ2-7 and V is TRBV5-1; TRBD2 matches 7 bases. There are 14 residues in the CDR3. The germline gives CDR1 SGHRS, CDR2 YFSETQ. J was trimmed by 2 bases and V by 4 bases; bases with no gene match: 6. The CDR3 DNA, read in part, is TGCGCCAGCAGCCGGGCGGGGGTAACCTACGAG. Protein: CASSRAGVTYE. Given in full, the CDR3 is CASSRAGVTYEQYF.

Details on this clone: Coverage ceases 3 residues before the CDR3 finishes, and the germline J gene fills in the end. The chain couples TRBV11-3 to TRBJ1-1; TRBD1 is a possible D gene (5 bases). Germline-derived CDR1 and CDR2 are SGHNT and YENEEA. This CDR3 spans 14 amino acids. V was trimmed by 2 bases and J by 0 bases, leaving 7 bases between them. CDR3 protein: CASSLQGMNTEAFF. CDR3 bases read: TGTGCCAGCAGCTTACAGGGTATGAACACTGAA.

CDR3 DNA, as far as it was read: TGTGCCAGCAGTGAAGCCCGAGGGGTGTTTGAGACC. This translates into CASSEARGVFET. The whole CDR3 protein reads CASSEARGVFETQYF. The V gene is TRBV6-1, the J gene TRBJ2-5; the D call may be TRBD1 or TRBD2 (5 bases each). Read sequence stops 3 residues before the CDR3 end, and the germline J gene provides the missing end. This CDR3 has 15 amino acids. Germline lookup yields CDR1 MNHNS and CDR2 SASEGT. V gave up 0 bases and J gave up 5 bases, with 13 bases separating them.

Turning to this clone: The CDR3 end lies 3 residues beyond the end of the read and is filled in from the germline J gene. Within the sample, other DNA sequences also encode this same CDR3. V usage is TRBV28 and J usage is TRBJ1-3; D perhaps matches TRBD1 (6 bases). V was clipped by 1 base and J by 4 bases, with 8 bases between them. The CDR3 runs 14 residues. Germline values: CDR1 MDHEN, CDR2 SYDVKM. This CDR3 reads CASSLYRVGNTIYF. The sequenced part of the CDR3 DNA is TGTGCCAGCAGTTTATACAGGGTAGGAAACACC.

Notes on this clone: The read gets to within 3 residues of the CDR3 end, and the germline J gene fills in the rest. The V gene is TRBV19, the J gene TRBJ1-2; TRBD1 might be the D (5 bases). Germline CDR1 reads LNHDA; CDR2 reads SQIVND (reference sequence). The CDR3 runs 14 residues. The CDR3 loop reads CASSIGTSGRRYTF. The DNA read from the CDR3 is TGTGCCAGTAGTATTGGGACTAGCGGGAGGAGA.

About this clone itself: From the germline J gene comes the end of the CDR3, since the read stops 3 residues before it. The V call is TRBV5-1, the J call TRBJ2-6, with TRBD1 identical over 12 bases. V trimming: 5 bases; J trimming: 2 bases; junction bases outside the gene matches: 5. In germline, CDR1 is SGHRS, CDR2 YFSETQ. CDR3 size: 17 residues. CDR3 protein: CASSSGQGATGANVLTF. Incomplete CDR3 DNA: TGCGCCAGCAGTTCGGGACAGGGGGCAACTGGGGCCAACGTC.